This entry concerns a single TCR beta chain. Its specificity is unknown. The sample is drawn from a study of cytomegalovirus exposure and HLA in healthy donors. At the level of the study: Unique TCRs from HLA-typed donors, 75 million to 100 million of them, were held in an early data release.

The PCR made use of 60 Vbeta and 13 Jbeta primers. Using immunoSEQ multiplex PCR, the repertoire was profiled, and TCRdb retains in-frame clones only, with some absent. The sample shows fewer than 200,000 clones, more than 75% of them seen only once. Overall study findings and caveats: In a later analysis, a missense DCLRE1C variant was linked to TCR beta V- and J-gene trimming. Association with HLA alleles at 0.05 false discovery rate was found for 16,951 TCR beta sequences in a later analysis.

While unrecorded immune exposures were likely, the donors were nominally healthy when sampled. V was pared by 2 bases and J by 6 bases, with 11 bases of the junction left unmatched. CDR1 SEHNR and CDR2 FQNEAQ come from the germline V gene (reference sequence). CDR3 size: 16 residues. This TCR was sampled from a girl less than two years old in good health and CMV-seronegative. The sample comprised PBMCs. The chain has TRBV7-9 and TRBJ2-3; 7 bases fit TRBD2. The CDR3 DNA is TGTGCCAGCAGCTTACCGACTAGCTCCTTGGATGATACGCAGTATTTT. It yields the protein CASSLPTSSLDDTQYF.